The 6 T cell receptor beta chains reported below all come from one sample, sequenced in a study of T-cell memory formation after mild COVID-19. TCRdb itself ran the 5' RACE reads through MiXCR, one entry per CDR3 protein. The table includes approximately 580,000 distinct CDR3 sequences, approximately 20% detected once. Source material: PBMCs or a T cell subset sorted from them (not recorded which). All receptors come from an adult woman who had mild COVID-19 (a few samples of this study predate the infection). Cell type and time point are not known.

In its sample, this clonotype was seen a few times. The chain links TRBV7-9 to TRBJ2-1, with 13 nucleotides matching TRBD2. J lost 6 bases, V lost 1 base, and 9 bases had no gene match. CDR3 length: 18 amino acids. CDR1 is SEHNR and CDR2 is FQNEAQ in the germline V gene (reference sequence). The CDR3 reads CASSLEVNRLAGGNEQFF. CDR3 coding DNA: TGTGCCAGCAGCTTAGAGGTCAACAGACTAGCGGGAGGCAATGAGCAGTTCTTC.

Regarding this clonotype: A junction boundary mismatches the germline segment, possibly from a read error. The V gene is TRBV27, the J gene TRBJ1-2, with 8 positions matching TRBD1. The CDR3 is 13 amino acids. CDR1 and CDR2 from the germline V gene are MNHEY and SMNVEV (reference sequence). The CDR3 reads CASSLYQGAILAF. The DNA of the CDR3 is TGTGCCAGCAGTTTATACCAGGGGGCGATTTTAGCCTTC.

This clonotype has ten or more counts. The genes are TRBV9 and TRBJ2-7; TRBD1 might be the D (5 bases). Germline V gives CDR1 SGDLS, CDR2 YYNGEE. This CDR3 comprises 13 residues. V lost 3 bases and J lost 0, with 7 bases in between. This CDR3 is CASSDRNSYEQYF. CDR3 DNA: TGTGCCAGCAGCGACAGGAACTCCTACGAGCAGTACTTC.

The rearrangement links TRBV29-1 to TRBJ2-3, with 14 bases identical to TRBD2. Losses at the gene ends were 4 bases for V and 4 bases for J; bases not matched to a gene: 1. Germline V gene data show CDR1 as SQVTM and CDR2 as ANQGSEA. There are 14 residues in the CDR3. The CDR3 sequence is CSVGTSGRSDTQYF. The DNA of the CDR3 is TGCAGCGTTGGGACTAGCGGGAGGTCAGATACGCAGTATTTT.

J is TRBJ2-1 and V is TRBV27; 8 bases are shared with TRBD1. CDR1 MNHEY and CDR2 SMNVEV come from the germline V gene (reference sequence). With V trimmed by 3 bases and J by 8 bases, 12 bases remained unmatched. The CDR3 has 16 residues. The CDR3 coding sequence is TGTGCCAGCAGTTTGAGTGGGCAGGGGGCGATCCATGAGCAGTTCTTC. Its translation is CASSLSGQGAIHEQFF.

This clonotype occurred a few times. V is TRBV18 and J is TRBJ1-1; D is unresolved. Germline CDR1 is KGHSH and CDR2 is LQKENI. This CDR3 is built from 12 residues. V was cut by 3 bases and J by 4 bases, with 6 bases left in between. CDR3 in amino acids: CASSPRSTEAFF. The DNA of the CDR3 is TGTGCCAGCTCACCCCGAAGCACTGAAGCTTTCTTT.